These 11 T cell receptor beta chains share one sample of origin, sequenced in a study of cytomegalovirus exposure and HLA in healthy donors (TCRdb year 2017). The library was produced with the immunoSEQ multiplex PCR assay. The multiplex PCR relied on a mix of 60 forward primers for TCR Vbeta segments and 13 reverse primers for TCR Jbeta segments. TCRdb retrieved this table from immuneACCESS and kept in-frame rearrangements only. Not all clones are present; in checked studies, unresolved V genes account for under half, and no reason is known for the remainder. Across this sample there are roughly 120,000 clones, with about 80% seen only once. The ten largest clonotypes hold around an eighth of the sample. Sequencing used PBMCs. The receptors were sampled from a man between 25 and 39 years old in good health and CMV-seropositive.

The gene calls are TRBV19 and TRBJ2-6, with D tentatively TRBD2 (6 bases). The CDR3 has 18 amino acids. V was clipped by 3 bases and J by 0 bases, with 15 bases between them. Germline CDR1 reads LNHDA; CDR2 reads SQIVND (reference sequence). CDR3 sequence reads: CASSMAGSGSSGANVLTF. CDR3 nucleotides: TGTGCCAGTAGTATGGCGGGAAGTGGGAGCTCTGGGGCCAACGTCCTGACTTTC. The complete variable domain, with remaining parts taken from reference TRBV19 and TRBJ2-6, reads DGGITQSPKYLFRKEGQNVTLSCEQNLNHDAMYWYRQDPGQGLRLIYYSQIVNDFQKGDIAEGYSVSREKKESFPLTVTSAQKNPTAFYLCASSMAGSGSSGANVLTFGAGSRLTVL.

The chain employs TRBV4-1 and TRBJ2-2; D gene unclear. V dropped 0 bases and J dropped 1 base, with 3 bases sitting between them. The CDR3 sequence is 14 residues long. Germline CDR1 reads MGHRA; CDR2 reads YSYEKL. The CDR3 region has the DNA TGCGCCAGCAGCCAAGATCGGAACACCGGGGAGCTGTTTTTT. Protein: CASSQDRNTGELFF.

The genes are TRBV4-1 and TRBJ2-5, with a tentative D call TRBD1 (5 bases). CDR1 and CDR2 (germline): MGHRA, YSYEKL. This CDR3 contains 13 residues. Trimming removed 4 bases from V and 4 bases from J, with 10 bases in between. The CDR3 loop reads CASSPDSVETQYF. The CDR3 nucleotides are TGCGCCAGCAGCCCCGACAGTGTAGAGACCCAGTACTTC.

The V and J genes are TRBV5-5 and TRBJ2-5; 11 bases line up with TRBD2. V lost 3 bases to trimming and J lost 2 bases; unmatched junction nucleotides: 6. The germline gives CDR1 SGHKS, CDR2 YYEKEE (reference sequence). The CDR3 consists of 16 residues. CDR3 in DNA: TGTGCCAGCAGCTCGGAGGGACTAGCGGTTCAAGAGACCCAGTACTTC. Translation: CASSSEGLAVQETQYF. Together with reference TRBV5-5 and TRBJ2-5, the CDR3 gives the full variable domain: DAGVTQSPTHLIKTRGQQVTLRCSPISGHKSVSWYQQVLGQGPQFIFQYYEKEERGRGNFPDRFSARQFPNYSSELNVNALLLGDSALYLCASSSEGLAVQETQYFGPGTRLLVL.

V usage is TRBV5-4 and J usage is TRBJ2-3; 11 positions agree with TRBD2. The trim removed 0 bases at V and 5 bases at J, leaving 8 bases unmatched. This CDR3 spans 17 amino acids. In germline, CDR1 is SGHNT, CDR2 YYREEE (reference sequence). This CDR3 reads CASSLGLAGGYQDTQYF. In DNA form, the CDR3 reads TGTGCCAGCAGCTTGGGGCTAGCGGGGGGTTATCAAGATACGCAGTATTTT.

V and J are TRBV2 and TRBJ1-2, with 9 bases lining up with TRBD1. From germline, CDR1 is SNHLY and CDR2 FYNNEI. This CDR3 is 15 amino acids long. The J segment lost 3 bases and the V segment lost 7 bases, leaving 9 bases of the junction unmatched. CDR3 bases: TGTGCCAGCACCGAGGGGACAGGGCCATACTATGGCTACACCTTC. Translation: CASTEGTGPYYGYTF.

This chain joins TRBV19 and TRBJ1-5, with 8 positions matching TRBD1. V was clipped by 4 bases and J by 9 bases; unmatched bases: 2. Per the germline V gene, CDR1 is LNHDA and CDR2 is SQIVND (reference sequence). The CDR3 sequence is 12 residues long. DNA of the CDR3: TGTGCCAGTAGTAGCGGACAGGGGCCCCAGCATTTT. Encoded protein: CASSSGQGPQHF.

V gene TRBV5-1 combines with J gene TRBJ2-1, with D possibly being TRBD2 (5 bases). Trimming stripped 3 bases from V and 9 bases from J, with 10 bases between. The CDR3 has 12 residues. Germline-derived CDR1 and CDR2 are SGHRS and YFSETQ. The CDR3 sequence is CASSSPGVEQFF. The CDR3 coding sequence is TGCGCCAGCAGCTCCCCCGGGGTTGAGCAGTTCTTC.

The chain links TRBV15 to TRBJ2-5; TRBD2 agrees at 10 bases. CDR1 and CDR2 from the germline V gene are LNHNV and YYDKDF (reference sequence). The CDR3 has 15 residues. V was clipped by 1 base and J by 5 bases; unmatched bases: 4. CDR3 nucleotides: TGTGCCACCAGCAGAGGGGGTAGCGGGGGGGAGACCCAGTACTTC. Its protein is CATSRGGSGGETQYF.

About this clone itself: This CDR3 is also generated by other DNA sequences in the sample. The chain employs TRBV5-6 and TRBJ2-7; tentative D call: TRBD2 (6 bases). The V end was cut by 4 bases, the J end by 1 base, with 21 bases between. Germline CDR1 SGHDT, CDR2 YYEEEE. There are 17 residues in the CDR3. The CDR3 protein is CASSKVLAATSSYEQYF. In DNA, the CDR3 is TGTGCCAGCAGCAAGGTGTTAGCGGCCACGAGTTCCTACGAGCAGTACTTC.

The V gene is TRBV11-3, the J gene TRBJ2-2; TRBD2 aligns across 8 bases. The CDR3 consists of 17 residues. J gave up 3 bases and V 1 base, and 7 bases lay outside the gene matches. The germline V gene encodes CDR1 SGHNT and CDR2 YENEEA. The CDR3 loop is CASSLGAGLADTGELFF. The CDR3 coding sequence is TGTGCCAGCAGCTTAGGGGCCGGACTAGCAGACACCGGGGAGCTGTTTTTT.